This passage covers 25 T cell receptor beta chains from one sample sequenced in a study of T cell repertoires in cytomegalovirus infection. TCRdb redid the calling of the reads with MiXCR, one entry per CDR3 protein. The top ten clones hold approximately 20% of a sample with some 320,000 distinct CDR3 sequences, 25% to 35% of them seen once. The antigens these receptors bind are not known. Sample: cultured PBMCs, taken from culture after CMV antigen stimulation. The receptors derive from a human donor in good health (CMV status not recorded). Some clones in this sample may be carry-over from other donors' samples.

The rearrangement links TRBV27 to TRBJ2-3; D is perhaps TRBD2 (7 bases). This CDR3 comprises 13 residues. The V end was cut by 6 bases, the J end by 5 bases, with 12 bases between. CDR1 is MNHEY, CDR2 SMNVEV, per germline (reference sequence). CDR3 amino acids: CASRGGGVDTQYF. The CDR3 DNA is TGTGCCAGCAGAGGGGGGGGTGTAGATACGCAGTATTTT.

J is TRBJ2-1 and V is TRBV7-3; 7 nucleotides line up with TRBD2. CDR3 length equals 15 residues. CDR1 is SGHTA and CDR2 is FQGTGA in the germline V gene. Trimming cost V 4 bases and J 4 bases; bases outside gene matches: 7. The CDR3 is CASSSSGNKYNEQFF. The CDR3 DNA reads as TGTGCCAGCAGCTCAAGCGGGAATAAATACAATGAGCAGTTCTTC.

The chain couples TRBV12-3 or TRBV12-4 to TRBJ2-5; no clear D. Deletions cut 7 bases from V and 0 bases from J, with 6 bases between. CDR3 size: 12 residues. CDR3 loop: CASIGYQETQYF. The CDR3 DNA reads TGTGCCAGCATTGGGTACCAAGAGACCCAGTACTTC.

J is TRBJ1-3 and V is TRBV20-1; D ambiguous. Germline-derived CDR1 and CDR2 are DFQATT and SNEGSKA (reference sequence). The V end was cut by 2 bases, the J end by 2 bases, with 16 bases between. The CDR3 consists of 16 residues. The CDR3 DNA follows: TGCAGTGCTAGACAGGCAGGAAGGGATACTGGAAACACCATATATTTT. Its protein product is CSARQAGRDTGNTIYF.

The rearrangement joins TRBV5-5 to TRBJ1-5; no clear D. Deletions cut 1 base from V and 6 bases from J, with 11 bases between. CDR3 length equals 14 residues. Per the germline V gene, CDR1 is SGHKS and CDR2 is YYEKEE (reference sequence). The DNA of the CDR3 is TGTGCCAGCAGCTTGATGTTAAGAGCTCAGCCCCAGCATTTT. Protein: CASSLMLRAQPQHF. The variable domain in full, completed from reference TRBV5-5 and TRBJ1-5, reads DAGVTQSPTHLIKTRGQQVTLRCSPISGHKSVSWYQQVLGQGPQFIFQYYEKEERGRGNFPDRFSARQFPNYSSELNVNALLLGDSALYLCASSLMLRAQPQHFGDGTRLSIL.

This sequence joins TRBV28 and TRBJ2-7, with 7 nucleotides matching TRBD2. CDR1 and CDR2 (germline): MDHEN, SYDVKM. This CDR3 is built from 16 residues. The V segment lost 4 bases and the J segment 6 bases; nucleotides outside the gene matches: 15. For the CDR3, the DNA is TGTGCCAGCAGTTCTCCGGGGGGTCGCGGGGTCGGCGAGCAGTACTTC. This translates into CASSSPGGRGVGEQYF.

The chain employs TRBV19 and TRBJ2-3, with 11 bases lining up with TRBD1. The germline V gene has CDR1 LNHDA and CDR2 SQIVND (reference sequence). The J segment lost 8 bases and the V segment lost 5 bases, leaving 9 bases of the junction unmatched. The CDR3 runs 15 residues. The CDR3 sequence: CASSPIPGQGVTQYF. CDR3 in DNA: TGTGCCAGTAGTCCTATCCCGGGACAGGGGGTTACGCAGTATTTT.

This clonotype was seen more than once but under ten times. CDR3 sequence: CASSYFPSKRILSNQPQHF. The CDR3 DNA sequence: TGTGCCAGCAGTTACTTTCCGAGTAAACGCATTTTAAGCAATCAGCCCCAGCATTTT. The rearrangement joins TRBV6-6 to TRBJ1-5; the D is unclear. The V and J ends lost 1 base and 1 base respectively, with 20 bases between them. The CDR3 loop spans 19 amino acids. Germline V lookup: CDR1 MNHNY, CDR2 SVGAGI (reference sequence).

This clonotype has more than one count but fewer than ten. This sequence joins TRBV2 and TRBJ1-1, with TRBD1 identical over 7 bases. The germline V gene has CDR1 SNHLY and CDR2 FYNNEI. V gave up 3 bases and J gave up 0 bases; unmatched junction bases: 7. The CDR3 is made up of 16 amino acids. DNA of the CDR3: TGTGCCAGCAGTGATAGGGGGCACAGGGTGAACACTGAAGCTTTCTTT. This encodes CASSDRGHRVNTEAFF.

The chain combines TRBV2 with TRBJ1-1; D unclear. The CDR3 runs 12 residues. CDR1 SNHLY and CDR2 FYNNEI come from the germline V gene. V lost 9 bases and J 5 bases, leaving 13 bases between the germline ends. The CDR3 DNA is TGTGCCAGAATGACTTTCAGGACTGAAGCTTTCTTT. Translated: CARMTFRTEAFF. Full variable domain (remainder filled in from reference TRBV2 and TRBJ1-1): EPEVTQTPSHQVTQMGQEVILRCVPISNHLYFYWYRQILGQKVEFLVSFYNNEISEKSEIFDDQFSVERPDGSNFTLKIRSTKLEDSAMYFCARMTFRTEAFFGQGTRLTVV.

V and J are TRBV11-1 and TRBJ2-7; 11 nucleotides line up with TRBD1. Per germline, CDR1 SGHAT and CDR2 FQDESV (reference sequence). The CDR3 has 15 amino acids. Trimming at V came to 2 bases and at J to 2 bases, leaving 2 bases not matched to a gene. The CDR3 is CASSLPGQGAYEQYF. The CDR3 coding sequence is TGTGCCAGCAGCTTACCGGGACAGGGGGCCTACGAGCAGTACTTC.

The chain combines TRBV20-1 with TRBJ2-5; 7 nucleotides align to TRBD2. This CDR3 contains 16 residues. The J segment lost 5 bases and the V segment lost 6 bases, leaving 18 bases of the junction unmatched. From germline, CDR1 is DFQATT and CDR2 SNEGSKA (reference sequence). The CDR3 sequence: CSASRGDEHRGETQYF. The DNA for the CDR3 is TGCAGTGCCAGCCGGGGGGATGAGCACCGTGGGGAGACCCAGTACTTC.

Only a few counts were recorded for this clonotype. The rearrangement links TRBV20-1 to TRBJ2-7; D not resolved. Germline-derived CDR1 and CDR2 are DFQATT and SNEGSKA (reference sequence). Trimming removed 2 bases from V and 2 bases from J, with 16 bases in between. The CDR3 runs 15 residues. This CDR3 is CSARPSTSNPYEQYF. In DNA, the CDR3 is TGCAGTGCTAGACCGTCCACCTCGAACCCCTACGAGCAGTACTTC.

The chain has TRBV20-1 and TRBJ2-7, with D perhaps TRBD1 (5 bases). Deletions cut 6 bases from V and 6 bases from J, with 12 bases between. Looked up from germline, CDR1 is DFQATT and CDR2 is SNEGSKA (reference sequence). The CDR3 is made up of 11 amino acids. The DNA for the CDR3 is TGCAGTGCCTCAGGGATTTTCGAGCAGTACTTC. This gives the protein CSASGIFEQYF.

In its sample, this clonotype was seen many times. This chain connects TRBV9 to TRBJ2-3; 8 nucleotides align to TRBD2. The CDR3 totals 15 residues. V lost 4 bases and J lost 0; bases outside the gene matches: 4. In germline, CDR1 is SGDLS, CDR2 YYNGEE. CDR3 sequence (DNA): TGTGCCAGCAGCCTCGGGGGGGGGAGCACAGATACGCAGTATTTT. It is translated as CASSLGGGSTDTQYF.

In this sample, this clonotype turned up many times. The chain links TRBV7-8 to TRBJ2-5; weak D call: TRBD1 (8 bases). The CDR3 has 18 amino acids. Germline V gene sequence: CDR1 SGHVS, CDR2 FQNEAQ. Trimming left V 1 base short and J 5 bases short, with 23 bases between. The CDR3 sequence is CASSLGLHRGGVGETQYF. CDR3 in DNA: TGTGCCAGCAGCTTAGGATTACACAGGGGGGGGGTAGGGGAGACCCAGTACTTC.

This clonotype was detected many times. The V call is TRBV7-2, the J call TRBJ2-7; possibly TRBD1 or TRBD2 for D (5 bases each). Trimming took off 2 bases at V and 2 bases at J, with 19 bases between the two ends. This CDR3 is built from 17 residues. Per germline, CDR1 SGHTA and CDR2 FQGNSA. The DNA of the CDR3 is TGTGCCAGCAGCTTACCAAGCGGACGGACAATTACCTACGAGCAGTACTTC. Its protein is CASSLPSGRTITYEQYF. Together with reference TRBV7-2 and TRBJ2-7, the CDR3 gives the full variable domain: GAGVSQSPSNKVTEKGKDVELRCDPISGHTALYWYRQSLGQGLEFLIYFQGNSAPDKSGLPSDRFSAERTGGSVSTLTIQRTQQEDSAVYLCASSLPSGRTITYEQYFGPGTRLTVT.

CDR3 DNA: TGCGCCAGCAGCTTGAAAGGGGCTGCTGAAGCTTTCTTT. Its translation is CASSLKGAAEAFF. V and J are TRBV5-1 and TRBJ1-1; possibly TRBD1 for D (5 bases). The V end lost 1 base, the J end lost 6 bases, and 10 bases lay between the germline ends. This CDR3 is 13 amino acids long. From germline, CDR1 is SGHRS and CDR2 YFSETQ.

This clonotype came up once. The V gene is TRBV9, the J gene TRBJ1-5, with TRBD1 matching over 7 bases. J gave up 4 bases and V 5 bases, and 6 bases lay outside the gene matches. This CDR3 has 14 residues. Germline V gives CDR1 SGDLS, CDR2 YYNGEE. The CDR3 is CASSTTGINQPQHF. Here the CDR3 DNA reads TGTGCCAGCAGTACGACAGGGATTAATCAGCCCCAGCATTTT.

This clonotype was observed a handful of times. The genes are TRBV7-8 and TRBJ2-5, with a tentative D call TRBD2 (6 bases). Per germline, CDR1 SGHVS and CDR2 FQNEAQ. Trimming took off 6 bases at V and 5 bases at J, with 16 bases between the two ends. The CDR3 is 14 residues long. The CDR3 region has the DNA TGTGCCAGCAGAACTAGCAGAGGGATCGAGACCCAGTACTTC. The encoded protein is CASRTSRGIETQYF.

The sample holds a few counts of this clonotype. The CDR3 sequence is CASSFRLAGVAGDTDTQYF. The CDR3 DNA follows: TGTGCCAGCAGTTTTAGACTAGCGGGGGTGGCGGGGGACACAGATACGCAGTATTTT. The rearrangement uses TRBV12-3 or TRBV12-4 and TRBJ2-3; 12 bases are shared with TRBD2. J was trimmed by 2 bases and V by 3 bases; bases with no gene match: 12. CDR3 size: 19 residues.

This clonotype came up many times. This chain joins TRBV7-2 and TRBJ2-7; TRBD1 aligns across 7 bases. The CDR3 sequence is 14 residues long. Trimming removed 5 bases from V and 1 base from J; junction bases left unmatched: 5. Germline CDR1 reads SGHTA; CDR2 reads FQGNSA. The CDR3 region has the DNA TGTGCCAGCAGCACACCGGGACAGTCCTACGAGCAGTACTTC. Residues: CASSTPGQSYEQYF.

This clonotype was counted between two and nine times. The chain couples TRBV5-4 to TRBJ2-3, with unresolved D. This CDR3 spans 13 amino acids. V gave up 5 bases and J gave up 0 bases, with 7 bases separating them. From germline, CDR1 is SGHNT and CDR2 YYREEE (reference sequence). Written as DNA, the CDR3 is TGTGCCAGCAGAAACAAAAGCACAGATACGCAGTATTTT. It is translated as CASRNKSTDTQYF.

This clonotype was picked up a small number of times. This chain connects TRBV20-1 to TRBJ2-3, with a weak D call TRBD2 (7 bases). In germline, CDR1 is DFQATT, CDR2 SNEGSKA (reference sequence). The CDR3 runs to 14 residues. Trimming stripped 6 bases from V and 2 bases from J, with 15 bases between. CDR3 loop: CSARGGSDTDTQYF. DNA of the CDR3: TGCAGTGCCAGGGGAGGGTCCGACACAGATACGCAGTATTTT.

The gene calls are TRBV28 and TRBJ1-5; 7 bases are a match to TRBD1. J was trimmed by 4 bases and V by 3 bases; bases with no gene match: 6. CDR1 and CDR2 (germline): MDHEN, SYDVKM. The CDR3 contains 15 residues. This CDR3 reads CASSFTGDRNQPQHF. CDR3 coding DNA: TGTGCCAGCAGTTTTACAGGGGATAGAAATCAGCCCCAGCATTTT.